This entry features one T cell receptor (beta chain) sequence. cDNA synthesis used the whole RNA isolate, giving expressed TCRB sequences. The method was immunoSEQ multiplex PCR; TCRdb's version includes in-frame clones alone and lacks a portion of them. The sample consists of 250,000 or so clones, less than 35% of them appearing once. The data are from a study of beta chain features in type 1 diabetes. V was cut by 7 bases and J by 0 bases, with 13 bases left in between. CDR1 and CDR2 from the germline V gene are SQVTM and ANQGSEA. This CDR3 has 13 amino acids. This chain joins TRBV29-1 and TRBJ2-7, with a possible D match to TRBD2 (6 bases). This TCR was recovered from a man younger than 40 in good health. Sequenced sample: central memory CD4+ T cells from blood. The CDR3 sequence is CSAAGWSSYEQYF. Written as DNA, the CDR3 is TGCAGCGCCGCGGGGTGGAGCTCCTACGAGCAGTACTTC.